A selection of T cell receptor beta chains follows, all from one sample in a study of blood T cell repertoires in COVID-19. Profiling relied on immunoSEQ multiplex PCR, and the TCRdb table lists in-frame clones only, not all of them. The sample holds approximately 470,000 clones, approximately 83% seen once. Sequenced sample: peripheral blood. All receptors derive from a human donor in a cohort sampled during active COVID-19. Each CDR3 is given with its conserved first and last residue. A D gene is named only where the DNA matches it firmly. Some rows have no size entry. The others give once, few or many, or a class for an expanded clone.

TRBV2,-,TRBD1,TRBJ1-2,CASLGQGATTPYGYTF,TGTGCCAGCCTGGGACAGGGGGCCACAACGCCCTATGGCTACACCTTC
TRBV15,-,TRBD1,TRBJ1-1,CATSRNRGNTEAFF,TGTGCCACCAGCAGAAACAGGGGAAACACTGAAGCTTTCTTT
TRBV10-2,-,-,TRBJ1-2,CASSDPGANGYTF,TGCGCCAGCAGTGACCCAGGGGCGAATGGCTACACCTTC
TRBV29-1,-,TRBD1,TRBJ2-7,CSVEAGQGGYEQYF,TGCAGCGTTGAAGCGGGACAGGGAGGGTACGAGCAGTACTTC
TRBV28,-,-,TRBJ2-3,CASSPPSTDTQYF,TGTGCCAGCAGTCCCCCTAGCACAGATACGCAGTATTTT
TRBV3-1/TRBV3-2,few,-,TRBJ1-1,CASSPDGSLNTEAFF,TGTGCCAGCAGCCCCGATGGTAGCTTGAACACTGAAGCTTTCTTT
TRBV7-9,-,-,TRBJ1-6,CASFRDSSPLHF,TGTGCCAGCTTTCGGGACTCGTCACCCCTCCACTTT
TRBV5-4,-,-,TRBJ2-5,CASSQQTPGVQETQYF,TGTGCCAGCAGCCAACAAACCCCAGGGGTGCAAGAGACCCAGTACTTC
TRBV13,-,TRBD1,TRBJ2-3,CASSLRDRGKAGEVDTQYF,TGTGCCAGCAGCCTCCGGGACAGGGGAAAAGCGGGAGAGGTTGATACGCAGTATTTT
TRBV28,-,-,TRBJ1-5,CASSFIRGSYQPQHF,TGTGCCAGCAGTTTTATCCGAGGGAGCTATCAGCCCCAGCATTTT
TRBV2,once,TRBD2,TRBJ2-3,CASRGLAATRTITDTQYF,TGTGCCAGCAGGGGACTAGCGGCGACCAGGACCATAACAGATACGCAGTATTTT
TRBV5-1,-,-,TRBJ2-1,CASSPTQAYNEQFF,TGCGCCAGCAGCCCGACCCAGGCCTACAATGAGCAGTTCTTC
TRBV7-6,few,TRBD1,TRBJ2-3,CASSLGRGTGGTDTQYF,TGTGCCAGCAGCTTAGGGCGGGGGACAGGGGGCACAGATACGCAGTATTTT
TRBV19,once,TRBD1,TRBJ1-5,CASSAWDRDQPQHF,TGTGCCAGTAGTGCATGGGACAGGGATCAGCCCCAGCATTTT
TRBV28,-,TRBD1,TRBJ2-4,CASTTGGEFKNIQYF,TGTGCCAGCACCACAGGGGGCGAATTCAAAAACATTCAGTACTTC
TRBV19,-,-,TRBJ2-7,CASSIVLSYEQYF,TGTGCCAGTAGTATAGTCTTGAGTTACGAGCAGTACTTC
TRBV3-1/TRBV3-2,-,-,TRBJ2-3,CASRPSGASTDTQYF,TGTGCCAGCAGGCCGTCAGGGGCGAGCACAGATACGCAGTATTTT
TRBV6-5,-,-,TRBJ2-7,CASSLWATSYEQYF,TGTGCCAGCAGTCTATGGGCGACCTCCTACGAGCAGTACTTC
TRBV4-1,-,TRBD2,TRBJ2-1,CASSQIRGSGSTPNEQFF,TGCGCCAGCAGCCAAATAAGGGGTAGCGGGAGTACCCCCAATGAGCAGTTCTTC
TRBV28,once,TRBD1,TRBJ1-6,CASRPPGQYNSPLHF,TGTGCCAGCAGACCTCCGGGACAGTATAATTCACCCCTCCACTTT
TRBV27,few,-,TRBJ2-2,CASSLSQTGELFF,TGTGCCAGCAGTTTATCCCAGACCGGGGAGCTGTTTTTT
TRBV28,-,-,TRBJ1-6,CASSWARENSYNSPLHF,TGTGCCAGCAGTTGGGCGCGGGAAAACTCCTATAATTCACCCCTCCACTTT
TRBV11-2,-,-,TRBJ2-5,CASSPGFGGIEETQYF,TGTGCCAGCAGCCCAGGATTTGGGGGGATCGAAGAGACCCAGTACTTC
TRBV19,-,-,TRBJ1-1,CASRSSPRVGEAFF,TGTGCCAGTCGTTCCTCTCCCAGGGTAGGTGAAGCTTTCTTT
TRBV19,-,TRBD1,TRBJ1-6,CASSIHRGQPLHF,TGTGCCAGTAGTATCCACAGGGGGCAACCCCTCCACTTT
TRBV30,-,TRBD1,TRBJ2-7,CAWSSHRGRYEQYF,TGTGCCTGGAGTTCGCACAGGGGGCGCTACGAGCAGTACTTC
TRBV6-5,-,TRBD1,TRBJ1-2,CASADWTGSGYTF,TGTGCCAGCGCTGACTGGACAGGCTCGGGCTACACCTTC
TRBV7-9,-,TRBD1,TRBJ1-2,CASSSDRGVGYHGYTF,TGTGCCAGCAGCTCGGACAGGGGTGTGGGATATCATGGCTACACCTTC
TRBV9,-,-,TRBJ1-4,CASSSAGGINEKLFF,TGTGCCAGCAGTTCTGCTGGGGGGATTAATGAAAAACTGTTTTTT
TRBV7-3,-,-,TRBJ2-1,CASSGRLCRRENNEQFF,TGTGCCAGCAGCGGACGACTATGCCGGAGAGAGAACAATGAGCAGTTCTTC
TRBV29-1,-,-,TRBJ2-2,CSVDKGLDTGELFF,TGCAGCGTTGATAAGGGGTTAGACACCGGGGAGCTGTTTTTT
TRBV20-1,-,TRBD2,TRBJ2-3,CSASSGSSTDTQYF,TGCAGTGCTAGTAGCGGGTCTAGCACAGATACGCAGTATTTT
TRBV7-9,-,-,TRBJ1-2,CASSILGAVVNYGYTF,TGTGCCAGCAGCATCCTGGGGGCCGTCGTTAACTATGGCTACACCTTC
TRBV6-1,-,-,TRBJ1-4,CASSEGTGSNEKLFF,TGTGCCAGCAGTGAAGGAACGGGGTCTAATGAAAAACTGTTTTTT
TRBV28,once,TRBD2,TRBJ2-7,CASKTSGNEQYF,TGTGCCAGCAAGACTAGCGGGAACGAGCAGTACTTC
TRBV7-2,-,-,TRBJ2-3,CASSLLGSSDTQYF,TGTGCCAGCAGCCTGTTAGGGAGCTCAGATACGCAGTATTTT
TRBV5-4,-,-,TRBJ1-2,CASSLDSGTYGYTF,TGTGCCAGCAGCTTGGATTCGGGAACCTATGGCTACACCTTC
TRBV2,-,-,TRBJ1-2,CASSESQGRGYTF,TGTGCCAGCAGTGAATCTCAGGGGCGCGGCTACACCTTC
TRBV18,-,TRBD1,TRBJ1-3,CASSQDRGPGNTIYF,TGTGCCAGCTCCCAGGACAGGGGGCCTGGAAACACCATATATTTT
TRBV2,few,TRBD1,TRBJ1-2,CASSRDRINYGYTF,TGTGCCAGCAGTCGGGACAGGATTAACTATGGCTACACCTTC
TRBV9,-,TRBD2,TRBJ2-7,CASSVGLAAAYEQYF,TGTGCCAGCAGCGTAGGACTAGCGGCCGCCTACGAGCAGTACTTC
TRBV12-3/TRBV12-4,few,-,TRBJ1-1,CASRDYGTEAFF,TGTGCCAGCCGGGATTACGGCACTGAAGCTTTCTTT
TRBV7-3,-,-,TRBJ1-1,CASSPNGQFGVNTEAFF,TGTGCCAGCAGCCCGAACGGACAGTTTGGGGTGAACACTGAAGCTTTCTTT
TRBV7-2,-,-,TRBJ1-1,CASSFGGGTEAFF,TGTGCCAGCAGCTTTGGGGGCGGGACTGAAGCTTTCTTT
TRBV5-1,-,TRBD1,TRBJ2-5,CASSFGTGDETQYF,TGCGCCAGCAGCTTCGGTACAGGGGACGAGACCCAGTACTTC
TRBV6-5,-,-,TRBJ1-6,CASRFRGYDSPLHF,TGTGCCAGCAGATTCAGGGGATACGATTCACCCCTCCACTTT
TRBV6-5,once,-,TRBJ1-6,CASSYFGKSPLHF,TGTGCCAGCAGTTACTTCGGGAAATCACCCCTCCACTTT
TRBV11-2,-,TRBD1,TRBJ2-7,CASSFGTGGREQYF,TGTGCCAGCAGCTTTGGGACAGGGGGGCGCGAGCAGTACTTC
TRBV28,-,-,TRBJ2-2,CASSLQETGELFF,TGTGCCAGCAGTTTACAGGAAACCGGGGAGCTGTTTTTT
TRBV9,-,TRBD2,TRBJ2-5,CASSVAGTSGTYQETQYF,TGTGCCAGCAGCGTAGCTGGGACTAGCGGGACGTACCAAGAGACCCAGTACTTC
TRBV18,-,-,TRBJ2-3,CASSPGGDTQYF,TGTGCCAGCTCACCAGGAGGTGATACGCAGTATTTT
TRBV3-1/TRBV3-2,-,TRBD1,TRBJ2-1,CASSPGQEANEQFF,TGTGCCAGCAGCCCGGGACAGGAGGCGAATGAGCAGTTCTTC
TRBV10-3,-,TRBD1,TRBJ1-2,CAISDVVGQGSDYGYTF,TGTGCCATCAGTGATGTAGTGGGACAGGGATCAGACTATGGCTACACCTTC
TRBV3-1/TRBV3-2,-,-,TRBJ2-3,CASSQEDFRTDTQYF,TGTGCCAGCAGCCAAGAAGACTTCCGCACAGATACGCAGTATTTT
TRBV4-3,-,TRBD1,TRBJ1-2,CASSFRDRDYYGYTF,TGCGCCAGCAGCTTCCGGGACAGGGACTACTATGGCTACACCTTC
TRBV2,-,TRBD1,TRBJ2-3,CASRVTGVAQYF,TGTGCCAGCAGGGTGACAGGGGTCGCGCAGTATTTT
TRBV28,-,TRBD2,TRBJ2-7,CASSLWASGSYEQYF,TGTGCCAGCAGTTTATGGGCTAGCGGGAGCTACGAGCAGTACTTC
TRBV5-1,-,-,TRBJ1-1,CASSLAAGNTEAFF,TGCGCCAGCAGCTTGGCAGCGGGTAACACTGAAGCTTTCTTT
TRBV30,-,TRBD2,TRBJ2-1,CAWSAGGLGNEQFF,TGTGCCTGGAGCGCGGGAGGCCTGGGGAATGAGCAGTTCTTC
TRBV29-1,-,TRBD2,TRBJ2-1,CSVEDGGVGYNEQFF,TGCAGCGTTGAAGACGGGGGGGTCGGTTACAATGAGCAGTTCTTC